This passage covers 2 T cell receptor beta chains from one sample sequenced in a study of shared clonotypes between healthy human individuals. Sequenced by immunoSEQ multiplex PCR; TCRdb stores in-frame clones only, minus some. Here the sample spans about 680,000 clones, 73% being singletons. What was sequenced was memory CD4+ T cells sorted from blood. Subset reported: CD45RA-negative fraction. These TCRs come from a woman aged 25 to 39 in good health.

A single count supports this clone. The J gene is TRBJ1-5, the V gene TRBV7-3; 10 nucleotides align to TRBD1. Germline lookup yields CDR1 SGHTA and CDR2 FQGTGA. This CDR3 contains 17 residues. J was trimmed by 6 bases and V by 4 bases; bases with no gene match: 12. CDR3 sequence (DNA): TGTGCCAGCAGCTGTTATAGGGACAGGGGCCCTAGTCAGCCCCAGCATTTT. Its translation is CASSCYRDRGPSQPQHF.

V and J are TRBV27 and TRBJ2-2, with 10 bases identical to TRBD1. Germline CDR1 and CDR2: MNHEY and SMNVEV (reference sequence). The CDR3 totals 14 residues. After removal of 7 bases from V and 4 bases from J, the junction contained 3 bases not matched to a gene. This CDR3 reads CASNRDRGTGELFF. CDR3 in DNA: TGTGCCAGCAACAGGGACAGGGGCACCGGGGAGCTGTTTTTT.